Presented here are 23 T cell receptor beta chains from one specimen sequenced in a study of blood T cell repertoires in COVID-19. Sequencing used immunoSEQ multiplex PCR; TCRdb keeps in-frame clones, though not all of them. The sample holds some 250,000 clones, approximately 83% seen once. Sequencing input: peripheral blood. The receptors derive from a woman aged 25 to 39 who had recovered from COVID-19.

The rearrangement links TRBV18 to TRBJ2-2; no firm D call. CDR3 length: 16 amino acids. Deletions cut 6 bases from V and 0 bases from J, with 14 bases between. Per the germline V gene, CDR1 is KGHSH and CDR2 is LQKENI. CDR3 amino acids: CASSRPGIANTGELFF. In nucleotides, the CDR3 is TGTGCCAGCTCCCGCCCGGGTATTGCGAACACCGGGGAGCTGTTTTTT.

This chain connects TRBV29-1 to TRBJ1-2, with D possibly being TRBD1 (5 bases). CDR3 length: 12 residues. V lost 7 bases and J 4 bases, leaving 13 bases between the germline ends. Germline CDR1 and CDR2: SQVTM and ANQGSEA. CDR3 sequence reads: CSAGPGGYGYTF. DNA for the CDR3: TGCAGCGCCGGGCCGGGGGGCTATGGCTACACCTTC.

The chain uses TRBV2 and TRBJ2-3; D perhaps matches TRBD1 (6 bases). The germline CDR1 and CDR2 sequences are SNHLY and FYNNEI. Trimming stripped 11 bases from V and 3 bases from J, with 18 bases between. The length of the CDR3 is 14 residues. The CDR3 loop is CAGAYRVSTDTQYF. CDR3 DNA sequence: TGTGCCGGCGCCTACAGGGTTAGTACAGATACGCAGTATTTT.

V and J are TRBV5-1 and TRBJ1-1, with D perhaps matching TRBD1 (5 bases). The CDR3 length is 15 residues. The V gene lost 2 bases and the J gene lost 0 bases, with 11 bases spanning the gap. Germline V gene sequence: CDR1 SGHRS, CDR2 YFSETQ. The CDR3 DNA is TGCGCCAGCAGCTTTACACAGGACATGAACACTGAAGCTTTCTTT. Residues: CASSFTQDMNTEAFF. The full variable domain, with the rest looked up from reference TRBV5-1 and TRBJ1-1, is KAGVTQTPRYLIKTRGQQVTLSCSPISGHRSVSWYQQTPGQGLQFLFEYFSETQRNKGNFPGRFSGRQFSNSRSEMNVSTLELGDSALYLCASSFTQDMNTEAFFGQGTRLTVV.

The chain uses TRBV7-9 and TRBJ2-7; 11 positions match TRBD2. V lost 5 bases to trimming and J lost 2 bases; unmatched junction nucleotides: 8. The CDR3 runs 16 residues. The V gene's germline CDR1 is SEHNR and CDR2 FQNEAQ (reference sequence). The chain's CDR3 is CASSTATSGTPYEQYF. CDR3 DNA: TGTGCCAGCAGCACCGCGACTAGCGGGACTCCCTACGAGCAGTACTTC.

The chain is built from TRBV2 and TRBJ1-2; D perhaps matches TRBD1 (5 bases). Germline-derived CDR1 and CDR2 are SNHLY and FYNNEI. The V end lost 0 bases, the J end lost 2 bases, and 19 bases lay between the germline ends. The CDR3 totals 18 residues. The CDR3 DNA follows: TGTGCCAGCAGTGAAGCGCACTTACAGGTACTCGAAAACTATGGCTACACCTTC. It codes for CASSEAHLQVLENYGYTF.

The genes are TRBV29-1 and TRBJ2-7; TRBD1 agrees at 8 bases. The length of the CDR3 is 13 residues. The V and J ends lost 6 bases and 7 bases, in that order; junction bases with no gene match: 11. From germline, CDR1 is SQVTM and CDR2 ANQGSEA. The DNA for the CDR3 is TGCAGCGTAGACCGACAGGGGTTTGGGGAGCAGTACTTC. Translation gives CSVDRQGFGEQYF.

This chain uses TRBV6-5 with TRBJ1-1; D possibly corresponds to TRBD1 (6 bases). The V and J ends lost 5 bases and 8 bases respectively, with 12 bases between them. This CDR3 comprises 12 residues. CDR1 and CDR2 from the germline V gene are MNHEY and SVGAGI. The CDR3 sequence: CASSQGSREAFF. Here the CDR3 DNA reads TGTGCCAGCAGTCAGGGGTCCAGGGAAGCTTTCTTT.

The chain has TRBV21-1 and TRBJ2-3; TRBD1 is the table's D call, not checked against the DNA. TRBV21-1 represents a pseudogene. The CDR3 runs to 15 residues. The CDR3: CASRDRVRLGDTQYF. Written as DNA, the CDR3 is TGTGCCAGCCGCGACAGGGTCCGTTTGGGGGATACGCAGTATTTT.

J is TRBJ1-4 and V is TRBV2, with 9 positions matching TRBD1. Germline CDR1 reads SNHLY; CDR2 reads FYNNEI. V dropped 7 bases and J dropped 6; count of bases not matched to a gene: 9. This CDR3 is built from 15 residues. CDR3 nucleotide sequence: TGTGCCAGCAACCGGGACAGGGCTGGGGATGAAAAACTGTTTTTT. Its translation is CASNRDRAGDEKLFF.

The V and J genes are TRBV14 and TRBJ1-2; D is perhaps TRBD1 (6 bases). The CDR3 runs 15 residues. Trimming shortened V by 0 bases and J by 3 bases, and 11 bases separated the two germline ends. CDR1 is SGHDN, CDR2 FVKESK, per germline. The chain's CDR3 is CASSQERGMDYGYTF. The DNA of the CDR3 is TGTGCCAGCAGCCAAGAGAGGGGGATGGACTATGGCTACACCTTC.

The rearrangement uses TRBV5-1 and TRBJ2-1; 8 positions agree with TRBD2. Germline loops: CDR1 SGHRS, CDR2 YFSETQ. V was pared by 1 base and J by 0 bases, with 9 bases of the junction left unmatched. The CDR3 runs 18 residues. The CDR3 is CASSLLTGGDSSYNEQFF. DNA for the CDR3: TGCGCCAGCAGCTTGCTAACCGGGGGGGATTCCTCCTACAATGAGCAGTTCTTC. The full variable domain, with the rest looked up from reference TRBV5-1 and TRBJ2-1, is KAGVTQTPRYLIKTRGQQVTLSCSPISGHRSVSWYQQTPGQGLQFLFEYFSETQRNKGNFPGRFSGRQFSNSRSEMNVSTLELGDSALYLCASSLLTGGDSSYNEQFFGPGTRLTVL.

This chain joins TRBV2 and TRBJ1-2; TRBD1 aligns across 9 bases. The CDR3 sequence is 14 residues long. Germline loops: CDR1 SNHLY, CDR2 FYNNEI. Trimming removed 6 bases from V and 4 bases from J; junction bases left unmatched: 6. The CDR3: CASRGDRALYGYTF. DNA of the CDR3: TGTGCCAGCAGGGGGGACAGGGCCCTCTATGGCTACACCTTC. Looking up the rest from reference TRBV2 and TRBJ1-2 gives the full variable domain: EPEVTQTPSHQVTQMGQEVILRCVPISNHLYFYWYRQILGQKVEFLVSFYNNEISEKSEIFDDQFSVERPDGSNFTLKIRSTKLEDSAMYFCASRGDRALYGYTFGSGTRLTVV.

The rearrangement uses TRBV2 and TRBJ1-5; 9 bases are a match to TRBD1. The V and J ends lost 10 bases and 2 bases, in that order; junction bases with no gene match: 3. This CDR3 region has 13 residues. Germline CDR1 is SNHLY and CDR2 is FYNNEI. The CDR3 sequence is CAIRTGGNQPQHF. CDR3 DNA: TGTGCCATCAGGACAGGGGGCAATCAGCCCCAGCATTTT.

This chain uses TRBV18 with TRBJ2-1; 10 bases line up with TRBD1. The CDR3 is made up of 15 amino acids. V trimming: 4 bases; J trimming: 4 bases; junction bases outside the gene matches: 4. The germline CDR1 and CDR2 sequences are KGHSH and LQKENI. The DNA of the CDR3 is TGTGCCAGCTCACAGAGGACAGGGGGGTACAATGAGCAGTTCTTC. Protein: CASSQRTGGYNEQFF.

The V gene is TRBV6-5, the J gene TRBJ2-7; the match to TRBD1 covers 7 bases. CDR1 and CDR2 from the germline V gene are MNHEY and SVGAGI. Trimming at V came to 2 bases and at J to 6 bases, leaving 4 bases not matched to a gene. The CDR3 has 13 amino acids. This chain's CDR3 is CASSYPTGREQYF. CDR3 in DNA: TGTGCCAGCAGTTACCCGACAGGGCGCGAGCAGTACTTC.

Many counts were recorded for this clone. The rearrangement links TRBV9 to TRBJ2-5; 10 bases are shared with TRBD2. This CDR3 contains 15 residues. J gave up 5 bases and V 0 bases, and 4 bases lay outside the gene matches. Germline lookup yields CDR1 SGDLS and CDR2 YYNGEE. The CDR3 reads CASSVDGAGGETQYF. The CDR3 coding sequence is TGTGCCAGCAGCGTAGATGGAGCGGGAGGGGAGACCCAGTACTTC.

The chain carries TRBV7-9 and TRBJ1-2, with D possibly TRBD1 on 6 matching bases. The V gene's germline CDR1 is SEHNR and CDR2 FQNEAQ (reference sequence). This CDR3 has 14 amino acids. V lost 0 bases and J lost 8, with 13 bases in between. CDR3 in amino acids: CASSLALGAGGYTF. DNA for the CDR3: TGTGCCAGCAGCTTAGCGCTGGGGGCAGGGGGCTACACCTTC.

The CDR3 DNA reads TGTGCCAGCAGCTTAGGGGGGGACTCCTACGAGCAGTACTTC. This codes for CASSLGGDSYEQYF. The genes are TRBV11-2 and TRBJ2-7, with TRBD2 as a possible D gene (6 bases). The ends were cut back, 1 base at V and 0 bases at J, with 7 bases in the middle. This CDR3 comprises 14 residues. Germline CDR1 reads SGHAT; CDR2 reads FQNNGV.

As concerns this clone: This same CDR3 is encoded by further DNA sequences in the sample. The CDR3 DNA reads as TGTGCCAGCAGCTTAGACCTGAGCTCCTACAATGAGCAGTTCTTC. Protein sequence: CASSLDLSSYNEQFF. This chain uses TRBV11-2 with TRBJ2-1, with D uncertain. This CDR3 is built from 15 residues. V gave up 0 bases and J gave up 0 bases, with 6 bases separating them. Germline V CDR1 and CDR2: SGHAT, FQNNGV.

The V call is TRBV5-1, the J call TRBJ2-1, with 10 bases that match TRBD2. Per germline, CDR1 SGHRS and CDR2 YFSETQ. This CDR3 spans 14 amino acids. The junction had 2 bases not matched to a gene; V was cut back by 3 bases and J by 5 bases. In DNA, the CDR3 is TGCGCCAGCAGCTCCCTAGCGGGGGACAATGAGCAGTTCTTC. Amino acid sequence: CASSSLAGDNEQFF.

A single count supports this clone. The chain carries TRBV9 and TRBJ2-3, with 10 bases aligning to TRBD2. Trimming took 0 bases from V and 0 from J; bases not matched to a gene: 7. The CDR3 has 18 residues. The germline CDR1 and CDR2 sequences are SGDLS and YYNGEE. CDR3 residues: CASSVELAGARSTDTQYF. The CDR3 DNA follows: TGTGCCAGCAGCGTAGAGCTAGCGGGGGCCCGGAGCACAGATACGCAGTATTTT.

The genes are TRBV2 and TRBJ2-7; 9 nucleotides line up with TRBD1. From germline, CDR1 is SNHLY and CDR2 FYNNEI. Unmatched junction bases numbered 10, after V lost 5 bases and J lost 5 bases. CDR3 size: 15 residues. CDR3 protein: CASSPPGQGRHEQYF. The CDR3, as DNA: TGTGCCAGCAGTCCCCCCGGACAGGGGAGACACGAGCAGTACTTC.